One T cell receptor beta chain is described in this entry. Roughly 0.45 to 1 ug RNA was reverse transcribed with random hexamers. TCRdb processed the immunoSEQ multiplex PCR reads anew with MiXCR; each CDR3 protein has one entry. This table holds about 200,000 distinct CDR3 sequences, roughly nine tenths found once. This sample was taken from a study of CD8 T cells in Susac syndrome. FACS was used to enrich TEMRA cells, whereas the CD8+ and CD4+ T cells were obtained by negative isolation. The CDR3 length is 15 residues. Germline V CDR1 and CDR2: SGHRS, YFSETQ. V lost 4 bases to trimming and J lost 5 bases; unmatched junction nucleotides: 8.

The receptor comes from a human donor with Susac syndrome. The sample was CD4+ T cells from PBMCs. The chain couples TRBV5-1 to TRBJ2-2; TRBD1 matches 7 bases. The CDR3: CASSRSTGETGELFF. The DNA of the CDR3 is TGCGCCAGCAGCAGGAGTACAGGGGAGACCGGGGAGCTGTTTTTT.